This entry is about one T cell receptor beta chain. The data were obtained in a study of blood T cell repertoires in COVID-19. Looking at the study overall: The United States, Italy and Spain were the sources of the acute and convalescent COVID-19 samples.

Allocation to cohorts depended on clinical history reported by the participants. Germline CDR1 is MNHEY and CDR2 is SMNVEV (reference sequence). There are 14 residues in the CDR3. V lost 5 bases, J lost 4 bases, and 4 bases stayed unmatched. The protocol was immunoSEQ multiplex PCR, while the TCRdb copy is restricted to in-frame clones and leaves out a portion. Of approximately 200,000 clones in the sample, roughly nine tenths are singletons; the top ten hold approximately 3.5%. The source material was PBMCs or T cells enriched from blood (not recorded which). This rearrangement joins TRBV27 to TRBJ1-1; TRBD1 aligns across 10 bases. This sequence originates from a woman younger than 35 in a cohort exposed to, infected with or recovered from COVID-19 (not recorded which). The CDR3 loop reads CASSPWTGGTEAFF. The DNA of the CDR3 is TGTGCCAGCAGTCCATGGACAGGGGGCACTGAAGCTTTCTTT.